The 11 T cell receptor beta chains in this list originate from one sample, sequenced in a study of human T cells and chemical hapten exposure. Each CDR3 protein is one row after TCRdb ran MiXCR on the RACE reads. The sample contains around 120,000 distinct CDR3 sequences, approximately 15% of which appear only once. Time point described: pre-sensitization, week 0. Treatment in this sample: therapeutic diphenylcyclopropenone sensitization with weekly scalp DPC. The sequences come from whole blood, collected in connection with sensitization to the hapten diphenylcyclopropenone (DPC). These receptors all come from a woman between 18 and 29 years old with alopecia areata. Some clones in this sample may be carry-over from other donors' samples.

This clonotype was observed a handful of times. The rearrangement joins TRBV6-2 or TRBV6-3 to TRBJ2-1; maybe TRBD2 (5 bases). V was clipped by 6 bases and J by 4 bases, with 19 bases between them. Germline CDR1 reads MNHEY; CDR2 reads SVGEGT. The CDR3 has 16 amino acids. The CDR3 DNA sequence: TGTGCCAGCAGGAGGGCGACCCGAGGGCCTTACAATGAGCAGTTCTTC. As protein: CASRRATRGPYNEQFF.

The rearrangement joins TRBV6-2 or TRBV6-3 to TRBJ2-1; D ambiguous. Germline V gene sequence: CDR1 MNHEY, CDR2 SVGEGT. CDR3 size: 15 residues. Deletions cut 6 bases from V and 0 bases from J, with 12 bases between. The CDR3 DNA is TGTGCCAGCAGCCTCATCGAAAGCTCCTACAATGAGCAGTTCTTC. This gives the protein CASSLIESSYNEQFF.

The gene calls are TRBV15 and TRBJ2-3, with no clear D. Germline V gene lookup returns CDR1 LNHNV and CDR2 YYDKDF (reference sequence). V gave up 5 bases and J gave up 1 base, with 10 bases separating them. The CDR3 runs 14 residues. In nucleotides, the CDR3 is TGTGCCACCAGCGGCAGCTTACGCACAGATACGCAGTATTTT. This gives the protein CATSGSLRTDTQYF.

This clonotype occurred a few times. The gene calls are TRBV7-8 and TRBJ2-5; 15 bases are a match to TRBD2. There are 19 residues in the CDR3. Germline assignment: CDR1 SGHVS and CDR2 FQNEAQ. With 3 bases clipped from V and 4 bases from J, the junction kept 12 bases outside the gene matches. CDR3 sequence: CASSFPAGTSGGTAETQYF. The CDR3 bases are TGTGCCAGCAGCTTTCCAGCCGGGACTAGCGGGGGGACGGCAGAGACCCAGTACTTC.

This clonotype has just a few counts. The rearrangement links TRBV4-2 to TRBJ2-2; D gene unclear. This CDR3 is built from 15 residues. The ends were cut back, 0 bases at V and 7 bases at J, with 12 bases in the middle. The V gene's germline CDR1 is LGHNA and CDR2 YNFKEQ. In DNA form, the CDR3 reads TGTGCCAGCAGCCAAGATGGTCGTCGGAACGGGGAGCTGTTTTTT. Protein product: CASSQDGRRNGELFF.

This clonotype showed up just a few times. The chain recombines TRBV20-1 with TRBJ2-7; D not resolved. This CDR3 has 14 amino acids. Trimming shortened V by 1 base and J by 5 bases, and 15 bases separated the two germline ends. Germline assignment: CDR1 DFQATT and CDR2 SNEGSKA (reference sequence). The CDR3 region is CSARGYSLTDEQYF. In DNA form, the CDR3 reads TGCAGTGCTAGAGGGTACAGTCTCACGGACGAGCAGTACTTC.

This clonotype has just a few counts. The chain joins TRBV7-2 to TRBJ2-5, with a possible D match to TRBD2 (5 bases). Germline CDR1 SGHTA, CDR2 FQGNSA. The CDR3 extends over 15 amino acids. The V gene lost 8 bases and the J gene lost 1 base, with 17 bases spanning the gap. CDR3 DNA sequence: TGTGCCAGCTCACCCGGACTCGCTGCCCAAGAGACCCAGTACTTC. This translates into CASSPGLAAQETQYF. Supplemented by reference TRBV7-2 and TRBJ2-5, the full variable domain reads GAGVSQSPSNKVTEKGKDVELRCDPISGHTALYWYRQSLGQGLEFLIYFQGNSAPDKSGLPSDRFSAERTGGSVSTLTIQRTQQEDSAVYLCASSPGLAAQETQYFGPGTRLLVL.

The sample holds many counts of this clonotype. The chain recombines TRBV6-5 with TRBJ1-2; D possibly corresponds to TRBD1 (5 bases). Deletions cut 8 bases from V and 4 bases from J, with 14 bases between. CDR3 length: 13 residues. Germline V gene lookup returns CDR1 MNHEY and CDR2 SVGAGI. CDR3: CASARGYGYGYTF. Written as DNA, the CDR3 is TGTGCCAGCGCTCGGGGCTATGGCTATGGCTACACCTTC.

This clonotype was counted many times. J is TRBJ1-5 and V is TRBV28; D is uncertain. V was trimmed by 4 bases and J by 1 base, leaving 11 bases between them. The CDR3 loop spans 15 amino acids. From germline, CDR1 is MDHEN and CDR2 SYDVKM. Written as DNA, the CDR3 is TGTGCCAGCAGTTCTATGACCGGGAGCAATCAGCCCCAGCATTTT. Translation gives CASSSMTGSNQPQHF.

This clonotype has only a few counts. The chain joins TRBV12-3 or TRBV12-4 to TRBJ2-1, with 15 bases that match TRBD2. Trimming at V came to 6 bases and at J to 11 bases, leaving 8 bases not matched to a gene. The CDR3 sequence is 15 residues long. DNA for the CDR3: TGTGCCAGCAGCACCGGACTAGCGGGGGGGCAAAAGCAGTTCTTC. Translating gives CASSTGLAGGQKQFF.

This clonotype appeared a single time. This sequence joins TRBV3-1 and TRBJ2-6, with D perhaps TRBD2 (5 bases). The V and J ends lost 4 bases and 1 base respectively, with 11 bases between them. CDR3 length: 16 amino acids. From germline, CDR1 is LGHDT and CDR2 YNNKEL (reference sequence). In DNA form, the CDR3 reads TGTGCCAGCAGCCGGGTCCGGACTTCTGGGGCCAACGTCCTGACTTTC. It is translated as CASSRVRTSGANVLTF. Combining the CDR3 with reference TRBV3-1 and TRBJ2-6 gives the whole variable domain DTAVSQTPKYLVTQMGNDKSIKCEQNLGHDTMYWYKQDSKKFLKIMFSYNNKELIINETVPNRFSPKSPDKAHLNLHINSLELGDSAVYFCASSRVRTSGANVLTFGAGSRLTVL.